Shown below are 25 T cell receptor beta chains from a single sample sequenced in a study of OX40 agonist ivuxolimab in advanced cancers. Sequencing used immunoSEQ multiplex PCR; TCRdb keeps in-frame clones, though not all of them. This table holds 85,000 to 100,000 clones, roughly 90% found once. The specimen comprised CD4+ or CD8+ T cells sorted from blood, sampled in a trial of the OX40 agonist ivuxolimab. The receptors shown here come from an adult with an advanced solid tumor such as melanoma, head and neck, liver or kidney cancer.

The chain links TRBV29-1 to TRBJ2-3; TRBD2 aligns across 7 bases. The CDR3 is 14 amino acids. Germline lookup yields CDR1 SQVTM and CDR2 ANQGSEA. V shed 7 bases and J 0 bases; nucleotides not matched to a gene: 7. CDR3 amino acids: CSGDSGSSTDTQYF. CDR3 nucleotides: TGCAGCGGGGATAGCGGGTCTAGCACAGATACGCAGTATTTT.

The chain joins TRBV5-8 to TRBJ2-7; 9 positions agree with TRBD2. Per the germline V gene, CDR1 is SGHTS and CDR2 is YDEGEE. CDR3 length: 14 residues. With V trimmed by 0 bases and J by 6 bases, 4 bases remained unmatched. As DNA, the CDR3 is TGTGCCAGCAGCTTGGAATTAGCGGGAGTCGAGCAGTACTTC. This codes for CASSLELAGVEQYF.

The chain is built from TRBV6-5 and TRBJ1-2; TRBD1 agrees at 8 bases. The V gene's germline CDR1 is MNHEY and CDR2 SVGAGI. Losses at the gene ends were 2 bases for V and 4 bases for J; bases not matched to a gene: 9. There are 16 residues in the CDR3. Here the CDR3 DNA reads TGTGCCAGCAGTTACCGCCACGGGACAGGATTCTATGGCTACACCTTC. It codes for CASSYRHGTGFYGYTF.

CDR3 bases: TGCAGCGTTGTGCGGGAGGTGTACAATGAGCAGTTCTTC. Translated, it gives CSVVREVYNEQFF. This chain joins TRBV29-1 and TRBJ2-1; 8 nucleotides match TRBD2. CDR1 is SQVTM, CDR2 ANQGSEA, per germline. CDR3 length: 13 amino acids. Germline trimming cut 4 bases from V and 4 bases from J; bases unmatched to any gene: 3.

The rearrangement joins TRBV9 to TRBJ2-5, with 10 bases aligning to TRBD1. The ends lost 7 bases at V and 5 bases at J; junction bases unmatched: 8. This CDR3 region has 14 residues. Germline CDR1 reads SGDLS; CDR2 reads YYNGEE. The CDR3 region has the DNA TGTGCCAGCGGGCCGGGACAGGGGAGGGAGACCCAGTACTTC. Protein product: CASGPGQGRETQYF.

The V and J genes are TRBV7-6 and TRBJ2-2, with TRBD2 matching over 7 bases. This CDR3 region has 19 residues. V shed 5 bases and J 0 bases; nucleotides not matched to a gene: 15. The germline V gene has CDR1 SGHVS and CDR2 FNYEAQ. CDR3 sequence: CASSPKAFRDYPNTGELFF. CDR3 DNA sequence: TGTGCCAGCAGCCCCAAGGCGTTCCGGGACTACCCGAACACCGGGGAGCTGTTTTTT.

The V gene is TRBV29-1, the J gene TRBJ2-7; 10 nucleotides line up with TRBD2. CDR1 and CDR2 (germline): SQVTM, ANQGSEA. The CDR3 length is 15 residues. Trimming at V came to 7 bases and at J to 2 bases, leaving 11 bases not matched to a gene. The CDR3 DNA is TGCAGCGCTGCGGAACTAGCGGGATTAACCTACGAGCAGTACTTC. Its translation: CSAAELAGLTYEQYF.

V and J are TRBV7-8 and TRBJ2-1; TRBD2 matches at 10 bases. CDR1 and CDR2 from the germline V gene are SGHVS and FQNEAQ. V lost 3 bases to trimming and J lost 3 bases; unmatched junction nucleotides: 5. CDR3 length: 16 residues. The CDR3 sequence is CASSFWTSGHYNEQFF. The DNA of the CDR3 is TGTGCCAGCAGCTTTTGGACTAGCGGACACTACAATGAGCAGTTCTTC.

In DNA form, the CDR3 reads TGTGCCAGCAGCTTGGCAGGGGGCGGGAGCTACAATGAGCAGTTCTTC. It translates to CASSLAGGGSYNEQFF. The chain carries TRBV5-6 and TRBJ2-1, with D perhaps TRBD1 (8 bases). CDR1 SGHDT and CDR2 YYEEEE come from the germline V gene. Deletions cut 0 bases from V and 3 bases from J, with 13 bases between. The CDR3 is 16 amino acids.

The rearrangement uses TRBV7-9 and TRBJ2-4; possibly TRBD1 for D (6 bases). Deletions cut 5 bases from V and 1 base from J, with 9 bases between. Germline lookup yields CDR1 SEHNR and CDR2 FQNEAQ (reference sequence). The CDR3 totals 14 residues. CDR3 DNA: TGTGCCAGCAGCCACAGGGTGGCCAAAAACATTCAGTACTTC. The encoded protein is CASSHRVAKNIQYF.

This chain connects TRBV9 to TRBJ2-2, with 9 positions matching TRBD2. Germline lookup yields CDR1 SGDLS and CDR2 YYNGEE. V shed 3 bases and J 5 bases; nucleotides not matched to a gene: 11. This CDR3 is 17 amino acids long. The CDR3 DNA sequence: TGTGCCAGCAGCGCTCGTTCCGGGACTAGCCGGACCGGGGAGCTGTTTTTT. Translated, it gives CASSARSGTSRTGELFF.

The V gene is TRBV5-6, the J gene TRBJ1-5; D remains ambiguous. CDR3 length: 14 residues. V was pared by 3 bases and J by 1 base, with 8 bases between. The V gene's germline CDR1 is SGHDT and CDR2 YYEEEE. CDR3 DNA sequence: TGTGCCAGCAGCTCGTTCGGCAGCAATCAGCCCCAGCATTTT. It specifies CASSSFGSNQPQHF.

The chain links TRBV9 to TRBJ2-5; the match to TRBD1 covers 8 bases. Germline V gives CDR1 SGDLS, CDR2 YYNGEE. J was trimmed by 1 base and V by 0 bases; bases with no gene match: 2. This CDR3 region has 15 residues. The CDR3 DNA reads as TGTGCCAGCAGCGTAGGAACAGGGGGCCAAGAGACCCAGTACTTC. Translating it yields CASSVGTGGQETQYF.

This clone came up a few times. The chain combines TRBV7-2 with TRBJ1-5; D unclear. V lost 1 base to trimming and J lost 8 bases, with 15 bases between them. Germline V gene sequence: CDR1 SGHTA, CDR2 FQGNSA. This CDR3 is built from 15 residues. The CDR3 spells CASSLGASSREPQHF. CDR3 in DNA: TGTGCCAGCAGCTTAGGTGCCAGTAGTCGTGAGCCCCAGCATTTT.

The chain links TRBV27 to TRBJ1-5; D not certain. Trimming took 2 bases from V and 1 from J, leaving 3 bases between them. This CDR3 comprises 13 residues. CDR1 is MNHEY and CDR2 is SMNVEV in the germline V gene (reference sequence). CDR3: CASSLTSNQPQHF. CDR3 in DNA: TGTGCCAGCAGTTTAACGAGCAATCAGCCCCAGCATTTT.

This clone was picked up one time. The rearrangement uses TRBV6-1 and TRBJ2-1; 8 bases agree with TRBD2. This CDR3 spans 15 amino acids. The junction had 6 bases not matched to a gene; V was cut back by 4 bases and J by 4 bases. Germline V gene data show CDR1 as MNHNS and CDR2 as SASEGT. DNA of the CDR3: TGTGCCAGCAGTGTCCGGGAGGGTGTTTACAATGAGCAGTTCTTC. Translating it yields CASSVREGVYNEQFF.

This sequence joins TRBV11-2 and TRBJ2-1, with 13 positions matching TRBD2. The CDR3 contains 14 residues. CDR1 and CDR2 (germline): SGHAT, FQNNGV. V shed 4 bases, J shed 7 bases, and the junction held 1 base outside the gene matches. CDR3 bases: TGTGCCAGCAGCTCGGGACTAGCGGGAAATGAGCAGTTCTTC. Translation: CASSSGLAGNEQFF. The full variable domain, in which reference TRBV11-2 and TRBJ2-1 provide the parts outside the CDR3, is EAGVAQSPRYKIIEKRQSVAFWCNPISGHATLYWYQQILGQGPKLLIQFQNNGVVDDSQLPKDRFSAERLKGVDSTLKIQPAKLEDSAVYLCASSSGLAGNEQFFGPGTRLTVL.

The chain is built from TRBV2 and TRBJ2-7, with D tentatively TRBD2 (5 bases). V lost 6 bases and J lost 0, with 12 bases in between. Germline assignment: CDR1 SNHLY and CDR2 FYNNEI. The CDR3 has 14 amino acids. The CDR3 loop is CASRDSRSSYEQYF. The CDR3 nucleotides are TGTGCCAGCAGGGACTCCAGAAGCTCCTACGAGCAGTACTTC.

J is TRBJ2-1 and V is TRBV5-4; TRBD2 matches 10 bases. This CDR3 contains 17 residues. Germline V CDR1 and CDR2: SGHNT, YYREEE (reference sequence). The ends lost 4 bases at V and 1 base at J; junction bases unmatched: 8. CDR3 nucleotides: TGTGCCAGCAGCACCAGGACTAGCGGTCTTTCCTACAATGAGCAGTTCTTC. Amino acid sequence: CASSTRTSGLSYNEQFF.

This chain joins TRBV27 and TRBJ2-7; D might be TRBD2 (6 bases). V lost 3 bases, J lost 0 bases, and 12 bases lay in between. CDR1 and CDR2 from the germline V gene are MNHEY and SMNVEV (reference sequence). The CDR3 has 15 amino acids. The CDR3 DNA is TGTGCCAGCAGTTTTAGGAGGGTCAGCTCCTACGAGCAGTACTTC. It codes for CASSFRRVSSYEQYF.

V and J are TRBV11-2 and TRBJ2-3; D remains ambiguous. Looked up from germline, CDR1 is SGHAT and CDR2 is FQNNGV. This CDR3 contains 13 residues. V lost 5 bases and J lost 5, with 11 bases in between. The CDR3 DNA reads as TGTGCCAGCAGCCGGTGGATTAAAGATACGCAGTATTTT. This codes for CASSRWIKDTQYF.

The V gene is TRBV2, the J gene TRBJ2-2; D is uncertain. The CDR3 consists of 13 residues. With 5 bases removed from V and 6 bases from J, the gap between germline ends came to 10 bases. The germline V gene encodes CDR1 SNHLY and CDR2 FYNNEI. In DNA, the CDR3 is TGTGCCAGCAGTTCTCATACGGCCGGGGAGCTGTTTTTT. Its translation: CASSSHTAGELFF.

This clone was seen a single time. The rearrangement uses TRBV19 and TRBJ2-2; D is unresolved. CDR1 is LNHDA and CDR2 is SQIVND in the germline V gene (reference sequence). Trimming pared 5 bases from V and 5 bases from J, leaving 12 bases between. CDR3 length equals 14 residues. CDR3 protein: CASSSRSATGELFF. The CDR3 DNA sequence: TGTGCCAGTAGTTCCAGGTCGGCGACCGGGGAGCTGTTTTTT.

The chain carries TRBV2 and TRBJ2-3, with D unclear. CDR3 size: 11 residues. CDR1 SNHLY and CDR2 FYNNEI come from the germline V gene. V was cut by 5 bases and J by 0 bases, with 0 bases left in between. For the CDR3, the DNA is TGTGCCAGCAGTAGCACAGATACGCAGTATTTT. It codes for CASSSTDTQYF.

The rearrangement joins TRBV2 to TRBJ2-2; 13 bases map to TRBD2. CDR3 size: 15 residues. J lost 4 bases, V lost 6 bases, and 2 bases had no gene match. Germline CDR1 and CDR2: SNHLY and FYNNEI. DNA of the CDR3: TGTGCCAGCAGGGGACTAGCGGGAAGCACCGGGGAGCTGTTTTTT. As protein: CASRGLAGSTGELFF.